The rows below give T cell receptor beta chains drawn from one sample of a study of T-cell reconstitution after alpha-beta-depleted transplantation in children. TCRdb re-analysed the PCR reads in MiXCR, keeping a single row per CDR3 protein. The sample lists fewer than 550,000 distinct CDR3 sequences; roughly 11% were seen once. This specimen was PBMCs, mostly from graft donor cells, taken 180 days after TCRalphabeta/CD19-depleted stem cell transplant. The receptors come from a female patient younger than 10 who had a stem cell transplant for aplastic anemia, so the T cells may come from the graft donor. Each CDR3 is given without its conserved first and last residue.

V	CDR3
TRBV3-1	ASCQDGRGAGRTEAF
TRBV7-9	ASSLGTRELF
TRBV30	AWSPGPGSYNEQF
TRBV6-5	ASSQGYYEQY
TRBV29-1	SATGDRSYNEQF
TRBV4-3	ASSQELAPLETQY
TRBV12-3/TRBV12-4	ASTLSRRGRAREAF
TRBV6-2/TRBV6-3	ASSYGRATEAF
TRBV10-3	AISGVSSGNTIY
TRBV12-3/TRBV12-4	ASSLVADTEAF
TRBV29-1	STRGAGTYNEQF
TRBV10-3	AIGPELVPSNEQF
TRBV7-2	ASSFGAGVGYNEQF
TRBV28	ASSLADRREKLF
TRBV7-2	ASSLTGPRVETQY
TRBV7-2	ASSLARQGNEKLF
TRBV28	ASSLYSGGYT
TRBV7-8	ASSFWRPETQY
TRBV5-1	ASSPEQGAPGELF
TRBV12-3/TRBV12-4	ASSLGDRFGNTIY
TRBV7-8	AGRDGFATDTQY
TRBV12-3/TRBV12-4	ASSLSRGGNEQF
TRBV4-3	ASSQAGGVDTEAF
TRBV5-8	ASSLGTPSGEKLF
TRBV10-3	AISEFGGYEQY
TRBV19	ASSLNPLAGQNTGELF
TRBV5-1	ASWDSGSLYEQY
TRBV7-8	ASSLDWIAADTQY
TRBV12-5	ASGLGTAQETQY
TRBV28	ASSLRKGLNQPQH
TRBV9	ASSAGSGTSGSYVYYEQF
TRBV12-3/TRBV12-4	ASSSLSQWAF
TRBV12-3/TRBV12-4	ASSPPSGGEETQY
TRBV4-3	ASSQQTGMNNSPLH
TRBV18	ASSPTVVGRTEAF
TRBV28	ASRPQGSSGNTIY
TRBV5-1	ASSPGLAGDQETQY
TRBV10-3	AIRGATWNPEAF
TRBV6-2/TRBV6-3	ASKPAASSYNEQF
TRBV20-1	SARGQGASGASTDTQY
TRBV12-3/TRBV12-4	ASSFSGRQNTGELF
TRBV6-2/TRBV6-3	ASSSPPVSSKGYNEQF
TRBV18	ASSPTAGGGYT
TRBV7-2	ASSLTLGTDTQY
TRBV12-3/TRBV12-4	ASSVDRGPYNEQF
TRBV27	ASSSYGTAGNQPQH
TRBV5-1	ASRRDGYNEKLF